The rows below give T cell receptor beta chains drawn from one sample of a study of cytomegalovirus exposure and HLA in healthy donors. Sequenced by immunoSEQ multiplex PCR; TCRdb stores in-frame clones only, minus some. Of tens of thousands of clones listed, about three quarters are singletons. The sequenced material came from PBMCs. These receptors all come from a woman aged 40 to 50 in good health and CMV-seropositive. CDR3s include the opening cysteine and the closing phenylalanine or tryptophan. D genes are given only for firm matches. Expanded clones get a size class; other rows say once, few or many, or leave the size out.

>TRBJ2-7|.|14|TRBV6-1|.
CASKPPRGSYEQYF
TGTGCCAGCAAACCTCCCAGGGGATCCTACGAGCAGTACTTC
>TRBJ2-5|TRBD2|14|TRBV5-4|.
CASSPGLAGETQYF
TGTGCCAGCAGCCCGGGACTAGCGGGAGAGACCCAGTACTTC
>TRBJ1-1|.|14|TRBV30|.
CAWNPDTQGTEAFF
TGTGCCTGGAACCCAGACACCCAGGGCACTGAAGCTTTCTTT
>TRBJ2-3|.|15|TRBV6-1|once
CASSVRVVTTDTQYF
TGTGCCAGCAGTGTAAGAGTTGTGACTACCGATACGCAGTATTTT
>TRBJ2-3|TRBD2|15|TRBV5-6|few
CASSLVGSGLDTQYF
TGTGCCAGCAGCTTGGTTGGTAGCGGGCTCGATACGCAGTATTTT
>TRBJ1-3|.|18|TRBV11-2|.
CASSFFTNRAGSGNTIYF
TGTGCCAGCAGCTTTTTCACGAACAGGGCCGGGTCTGGAAACACCATATATTTT
>TRBJ1-3|TRBD1|16|TRBV5-1|.
CASSPSTGSSGNTIYF
TGCGCCAGCAGCCCCTCGACAGGGAGCTCTGGAAACACCATATATTTT
>TRBJ1-1|TRBD1|15|TRBV6-5|.
CASSYLAGTGEEAFF
TGTGCCAGCAGTTACTTGGCAGGGACAGGGGAAGAAGCTTTCTTT
>TRBJ1-1|.|14|TRBV2|.
CASSEFPRRTEAFF
TGTGCCAGCAGCGAATTCCCCCGTCGGACTGAAGCTTTCTTT
>TRBJ1-2|.|13|TRBV19|.
CASKEGAGYGYTF
TGTGCCAGTAAAGAAGGGGCTGGCTATGGCTACACCTTC
>TRBJ2-5|TRBD2|15|TRBV5-1|.
CASSSKLAGGETQYF
TGCGCCAGCAGCTCCAAACTAGCGGGGGGCGAGACCCAGTACTTC
>TRBJ1-1|TRBD1|13|TRBV13|few
CASSFQGGTEAFF
TGTGCCAGCAGCTTCCAGGGGGGCACTGAAGCTTTCTTT
>TRBJ2-5|.|15|TRBV7-7|.
CASSLGAGVRETQYF
TGTGCCAGCAGCTTAGGGGCAGGGGTACGGGAGACCCAGTACTTC
>TRBJ2-5|TRBD1|15|TRBV10-3|.
CAIRDGTGGSETQYF
TGTGCCATCAGGGACGGGACAGGGGGCTCAGAGACCCAGTACTTC
>TRBJ1-1|TRBD1|15|TRBV29-1|once
CSGPGQGAMNTEAFF
TGCAGCGGGCCAGGACAGGGCGCCATGAACACTGAAGCTTTCTTT
>TRBJ1-4|TRBD1|15|TRBV5-5|.
CASSLGDRGNEKLFF
TGTGCCAGCAGCTTGGGGGACAGGGGTAATGAAAAACTGTTTTTT
>TRBJ2-2|.|16|TRBV7-3|few
CASSPNGVPNTGELFF
TGTGCCAGCAGCCCAAATGGAGTCCCGAACACCGGGGAGCTGTTTTTT
>TRBJ1-1|TRBD1|16|TRBV19|.
CASTPWTGAENTEAFF
TGTGCCAGTACCCCCTGGACAGGGGCGGAAAACACTGAAGCTTTCTTT
>TRBJ1-1|.|14|TRBV2|.
CASSLEGRDTEAFF
TGTGCCAGCAGTCTTGAGGGGAGGGACACTGAAGCTTTCTTT
>TRBJ2-1|TRBD2|15|TRBV9|once
CASSFDGTSGGPVFF
TGTGCCAGCAGCTTCGACGGGACTAGCGGGGGGCCGGTCTTCTTC
>TRBJ1-4|.|14|TRBV19|.
CASSKFATNEKLFF
TGTGCCAGCTCTAAATTTGCAACTAATGAAAAACTGTTTTTT
>TRBJ1-4|.|16|TRBV27|.
CASSFTLGATNEKLFF
TGTGCCAGCAGTTTTACGCTCGGTGCAACTAATGAAAAACTGTTTTTT
>TRBJ2-1|TRBD2|16|TRBV5-8|.
CASSWTSGGVINEQFF
TGTGCCAGCAGCTGGACTAGCGGGGGGGTAATAAATGAGCAGTTCTTC
>TRBJ2-1|TRBD2|17|TRBV13|.
CASSYPSGRGGQYEQFF
TGTGCCAGCAGCTACCCCTCGGGTCGGGGGGGCCAGTATGAGCAGTTCTTC
>TRBJ2-1|TRBD2|16|TRBV9|.
CASSPPRGGAYNEQFF
TGTGCCAGCAGCCCCCCCCGGGGGGGGGCTTACAATGAGCAGTTCTTC
>TRBJ2-7|TRBD1|14|TRBV30|.
CAWSTGGEEDEQYF
TGTGCCTGGAGTACAGGGGGAGAAGAAGACGAGCAGTACTTC
>TRBJ2-1|.|11|TRBV7-6|few
CASSPKNEQFF
TGTGCCAGCAGCCCCAAAAATGAGCAGTTCTTC